This T cell receptor beta chain comes out of a study of cytomegalovirus exposure and HLA in healthy donors (TCRdb year 2017). A note on the overall study: According to an earlier analysis of around 600 of the donors, some 170 million T cells yielded some 110 million unique TCR beta sequences and about 300 Gb of sequence data. An early release that covered roughly 600 HLA-typed donors contained approximately 320 gigabases of sequencing data and some 87 million unique TCR sequences. About five DR-DQ haplotypes were handled as single units for association and clustering because linkage in the cohort was strong. Rather than drawing on any new phenotypic data, the later analysis identified candidate immune exposures from TCR beta sequences and the way those sequences occurred across donors. Every repertoire in the discovery cohort had been generated on one and the same sequencing platform. Among some 410 genotyped donors of the cohort, an average of roughly 240,000 unique TCR beta nucleotide sequences were sequenced per donor, roughly a sixth of them non-productive. The study combined high-throughput TCR immunosequencing, statistical association of individual TCRs with disease status, and machine learning to predict cytomegalovirus infection status. In a later genetic analysis, genome-wide SNP genotypes for 398 of the 666 donors were used, and that subset was treated as a discovery cohort. Typing coverage varied by locus: roughly 629-640 donors for A, B, C, DRB1 and DQB1; more than 500 for DQA1; 606 for DPA1; under 490 for DPB1. Among the roughly 400 genotyped donors, around 81% belonged to the genetic ancestry cluster associated with self-reported Caucasian donors. Class I and class II HLA loci were covered by the typing at four-digit resolution. The study aimed to test whether signatures of past pathogen exposure could be identified by cataloging public T cell receptors. An earlier analysis of about 600 of the donors used high-throughput TCR beta sequencing to judge whether each TCR beta V gene segment behaved as functional or pseudogenic. Donor age, sex, ethnicity and CMV serostatus were compiled alongside the repertoire data. Using immunosequencing, the study profiled T cell repertoires from 640 or so subjects and related those repertoires to cytomegalovirus serostatus. Along with the approximately 650-subject first cohort, a separate validation cohort of some 130 different subjects was used. In a later analysis, previously published TCR beta repertoires from 666 donors were re-analyzed and high-resolution HLA genotyping was added so that TCR occurrence patterns could be studied.

Its CDR3 holds 13 amino acids, cysteine through phenylalanine. Only the CDR3 DNA is retained, 39 bases long and in frame from the first base. From V the trimming removes 5 bases and from J it removes 7 bases, while the gene matches leave 6 bases of the junction unaccounted for. CDR1 and CDR2, looked up from the germline V gene, are SGHNT and YENEEA. The study at large found these results: Because the 87-base-pair reads could not distinguish some IMGT-functional V segments, including TRBV6-2 and TRBV6-3, those segments were excluded. The classifier was reported to diagnose cytomegalovirus status with high specificity and sensitivity in both the original cohort and the validation cohort. Several of the top co-occurrence clusters appeared to be linked to parvovirus B19, influenza, CMV and Epstein-Barr virus, according to a later analysis. In a later analysis, HLA-associated TCR beta chains showed more clonal expansion and lower generation probabilities than non-associated chains that were equally common. Compared with the approximately 710-donor mean, donors in an Asian-associated ancestry cluster had fewer N-insertions in productive TCRs, according to a later genetic analysis. The study gave a list of around 170 TCR beta chains associated with cytomegalovirus. Strong co-occurrence of HLA alleles, especially DR and DQ, made assigning TCR associations to individual alleles difficult. In vitro tests confirmed that three of the cytomegalovirus-associated TCR beta chains recognize cytomegalovirus antigens. V-gene and J-gene trimming of TCR beta chains was associated with a missense DCLRE1C variant in a later genetic analysis, and the association was replicated in an independent cohort. A later analysis associated about 17,000 TCR beta sequences with specific HLA alleles at a false discovery rate of 0.05. An earlier analysis of 450 to 750 of the donors showed that most TCR beta V segments appeared in productive rearrangements either about 87% or about 30% of the time, which broadly matched IMGT annotations. Only TCR beta chains were sequenced in this cohort, and the absence of alpha or paired-chain data limited detectable features. In a later analysis, most CMV-associated TCR beta chains were found to appear HLA-restricted, with HLA associations seemingly driven largely by CMV exposure. Correlated functional status among segregating V segments might reflect linkage disequilibrium, but an unknown experimental factor could not be ruled out. Roughly uniform sequencing depth across donors was assumed in presence/absence analyses, although this assumption may not hold. Because counts were too low, seventeen rarely observed V segments, including chromosome 9 orphons, were excluded from the earlier analysis of several hundred of the donors. A further reported finding was that TCR beta sequences accurately predicted the HLA-A and HLA-B alleles for most subjects in the first cohort. A later analysis found that TCR association rates varied across HLA loci, with DRB1 alleles showing the most associated TCRs and HLA-C alleles the fewest. It was suggested by the authors that the approach could potentially be generalized to other disease states and immunological phenotypes. Because HLA typing was missing for some donors at each locus, association tests included only the typed subset. CMV serostatus was the only immune exposure information available for the cohort. While some public TCRs were present in many individuals, most TCR sequences turned up only very rarely across donors. A cluster of highly shared sequence variants was judged likely to represent a technical artifact of the sequencing pipeline.

The library was obtained by the immunoSEQ multiplex PCR assay. A mixture of 60 forward primers for TCR Vbeta segments and 13 reverse primers for TCR Jbeta segments was used in the multiplex PCR. The CDR3 region of rearranged TCR beta genes was amplified from genomic DNA with a multiplex PCR assay. The amplified TCR beta libraries were sequenced on the Illumina HiSeq System as 87-base-pair reads. In the authors' own workflow: A later analysis counted about 76 million unique TCR beta chains across the 600 to 850 repertoires, and around 12 million of these chains were shared by at least two donors. Raw reads were error-corrected and collapsed into unique sequences with a nearest-neighbor algorithm that merged closely related sequences to remove PCR and sequencing errors. To assign V, D and J gene segments, CDR3 sequences were aligned to IMGT reference sequences. Each retained sequence needed at least a six-nucleotide match to both a V gene segment and a J gene segment. Rearrangements were called productive when the CDR3 lacked stop codons and stayed in frame with V and J; all others were non-productive. Following IMGT convention, CDR3 was defined as the stretch from the second conserved V-encoded cysteine to the conserved J-encoded phenylalanine. The earlier analysis of about 530 of the donors excluded any sequence lacking an unambiguous match to a single V gene segment. In an earlier analysis of almost 600 of the donors, a V segment was called functional when productive rearrangements were above 56.7%, and segregating when the standard deviation between donors exceeded 5%. A statistical classification framework was built for diagnosing cytomegalovirus status from the catalog of TCR beta chain sequences. In a later analysis, TCR nucleotide sequences were compared against IMGT/GENE-DB human TR gene sequences so that V and J genes could be assigned. The TCRdist pipeline was used in a later analysis to assign CDR3 sequences and most-parsimonious VDJ recombination scenarios. A later analysis defined each TCR beta chain by its CDR3 amino acid sequence plus V-gene family, and excluded reads lacking a unique V-gene family. A later analysis removed roughly 590 highly shared, low-generation-probability nucleotide sequences to deal with suspected cross-contamination and a sequencing artifact. In a later analysis, a clonal expansion index for each public chain was calculated from normalized within-repertoire ranks of inferred template counts. In a later analysis, generation probabilities were computed with a VDJ recombination model fitted to out-of-frame rearrangements, and the resulting probabilities were checked against IGoR. In a later analysis, TCR-TCR, TCR-HLA and TCR-CMV co-occurrence was scored with hypergeometric tests, and a repertoire-size bias correction was applied to TCR pairs. To estimate false discovery rates, a later analysis permuted the HLA or CMV assignments 20 times. In a later analysis, co-occurring TCRs were grouped with DBSCAN, and TCRdist sequence similarity was added when clustering was performed within HLA-allele-positive subsets. Repertoires with fewer than 30,000 or more than 120,000 public chains, plus five repertoires with anomalous nucleotide sharing, were excluded from co-occurrence clustering. This is the immuneACCESS table as TCRdb keeps it, with only in-frame sequences that have V and J called. A part of the clones is gone; compared with another copy, unresolved V genes explain less than half, and the rest is unexplained. V and J calls and clone size are copied from that table; D and trimming were computed from the DNA. This sample has roughly 120,000 clones in its table, and less than 65% of those were observed once. 9% to 10% of the sample is in the top ten clones.

The cohort consisted of hundreds of healthy bone marrow donors. All cohort members were sampled while nominally healthy, although unrecorded immune exposures were likely present. The donor tested CMV seropositive, placing the donor among the 290 or so seropositive members of the cohort. Each donor provided a peripheral blood sample, and peripheral blood mononuclear cells were used for TCR beta sequencing. The Qiagen DNeasy Blood Extraction Kit was used to extract genomic DNA from the blood cell samples. Note on this clone: What antigen it recognizes has not been identified. No much larger clonotype is one base removed from it; base qualities were not supplied.

The rearrangement joined TRBV11-3 to TRBJ2-7, with 9 bases aligning to TRBD2. This TCR derives from a man aged 40-49 years in good health and CMV-seropositive. Sequenced input: PBMCs. The nucleotide sequence is given as TGTGCCAGCAGCCCCGCGGGGGGGCTTGAGCAGTACTTC. It is translated as CASSPAGGLEQYF. Reference TRBV11-3 and TRBJ2-7 proteins supply the regions before and after the CDR3; the full variable domain is: EAGVVQSPRYKIIEKKQPVAFWCNPISGHNTLYWYLQNLGQGPELLIRYENEEAVDDSQLPKDRFSAERLKGVDSTLKIQPAELGDSAVYLCASSPAGGLEQYFGPGTRLTVT.